The 12 T cell receptor beta chains below were found in one sample sequenced in a study of technical replicates of blood from a handful of donors. Clones were sequenced by immunoSEQ multiplex PCR, and TCRdb holds only the in-frame ones, with some missing. Of under 15,000 clones listed, about 80% were seen once; the top ten hold roughly 12%. The specimen sequenced was PBMCs. These receptors all stem from a human donor in good health.

V gene TRBV7-2 combines with J gene TRBJ2-3; 14 bases fit TRBD2. Germline CDR1 reads SGHTA; CDR2 reads FQGNSA. J lost 0 bases, V lost 3 bases, and 8 bases had no gene match. This CDR3 has 19 amino acids. The CDR3 DNA sequence: TGTGCCAGCAGCTTGACCGGGACTAGCGGGAGCCTGAGCACAGATACGCAGTATTTT. Translating gives CASSLTGTSGSLSTDTQYF.

In its sample, this clone was seen once. This chain joins TRBV7-6 and TRBJ2-2, with 12 bases lining up with TRBD2. Germline CDR1 SGHVS, CDR2 FNYEAQ. The CDR3 extends over 18 amino acids. The V segment lost 1 base and the J segment 3 bases; nucleotides outside the gene matches: 6. CDR3 bases: TGTGCCAGCAGCTTAGAGACTAGCGGGAGTCTTTACACCGGGGAGCTGTTTTTT. It codes for CASSLETSGSLYTGELFF.

The rearrangement uses TRBV27 and TRBJ2-1; unclear D gene. Germline V CDR1 and CDR2: MNHEY, SMNVEV (reference sequence). This CDR3 spans 16 amino acids. Trimming shortened V by 6 bases and J by 1 base, and 16 bases separated the two germline ends. The CDR3, as DNA: TGTGCCAGCAGCCTTCGGAGCTCCCTATCCTACAATGAGCAGTTCTTC. Translation gives CASSLRSSLSYNEQFF.

This chain connects TRBV2 to TRBJ1-5; 12 nucleotides align to TRBD1. This CDR3 is 15 amino acids long. V trimming: 6 bases; J trimming: 4 bases; junction bases outside the gene matches: 4. Germline values: CDR1 SNHLY, CDR2 FYNNEI. The CDR3 nucleotides read TGTGCCAGCAGATGGGGACAGGGGGCGAATCAGCCCCAGCATTTT. It codes for CASRWGQGANQPQHF.

This clone appeared once. The rearrangement joins TRBV5-1 to TRBJ2-5; D gene uncertain. Germline V gives CDR1 SGHRS, CDR2 YFSETQ. The CDR3 contains 13 residues. Deletions cut 7 bases from V and 1 base from J, with 11 bases between. In nucleotides, the CDR3 is TGCGCCAGCTCCGTTAACAGCCAAGAGACCCAGTACTTC. This translates into CASSVNSQETQYF.

V gene TRBV5-6 combines with J gene TRBJ1-5; 9 positions match TRBD1. The CDR3 totals 15 residues. V shed 0 bases, J shed 7 bases, and the junction held 5 bases outside the gene matches. The V gene's germline CDR1 is SGHDT and CDR2 YYEEEE. The CDR3 region has the DNA TGTGCCAGCAGCTTGGGACAGGGGGTAGGACAGCCCCAGCATTTT. As protein: CASSLGQGVGQPQHF.

The rearrangement uses TRBV7-9 and TRBJ1-3, with 8 bases lining up with TRBD1. The CDR3 contains 13 residues. Germline V gene data show CDR1 as SEHNR and CDR2 as FQNEAQ (reference sequence). The ends lost 1 base at V and 7 bases at J; junction bases unmatched: 0. The CDR3 DNA follows: TGTGCCAGCAGCTTAGGGACAGGGAACACCATATATTTT. Protein: CASSLGTGNTIYF.

This chain connects TRBV5-6 to TRBJ2-3; 7 bases agree with TRBD2. The J segment lost 5 bases and the V segment lost 4 bases, leaving 10 bases of the junction unmatched. The germline gives CDR1 SGHDT, CDR2 YYEEEE. The CDR3 has 15 amino acids. The CDR3 loop reads CASSGTSEGVDTQYF. The CDR3 DNA follows: TGTGCCAGCAGCGGCACTAGCGAAGGGGTAGATACGCAGTATTTT.

The chain has TRBV11-3 and TRBJ2-2; D gene ambiguous. This CDR3 has 14 amino acids. CDR1 and CDR2 from the germline V gene are SGHNT and YENEEA. V gave up 2 bases and J gave up 6 bases, with 10 bases separating them. The CDR3, as DNA: TGTGCCAGCAGCTTATTCCGAGGCTCCGGGGAGCTGTTTTTT. Encoded protein: CASSLFRGSGELFF.

This chain uses TRBV27 with TRBJ2-4; D unresolved. Germline assignment: CDR1 MNHEY and CDR2 SMNVEV (reference sequence). The CDR3 has 15 amino acids. Trimming removed 8 bases at V and 3 bases at J, with 17 bases between. The CDR3 DNA reads as TGTGCCAGCTCGTTTTCTTCTGTAGACAAAAACATTCAGTACTTC. This encodes CASSFSSVDKNIQYF.

This sequence joins TRBV6-5 and TRBJ2-7, with 9 bases matching TRBD1. V was pared by 5 bases and J by 11 bases, with 7 bases of the junction left unmatched. The V gene's germline CDR1 is MNHEY and CDR2 SVGAGI. The CDR3 sequence is 12 residues long. As DNA, the CDR3 is TGTGCCAGCAGTCCCGGGACAGGGAGAAAGTACTTC. The encoded protein is CASSPGTGRKYF.

CDR3 loop: CASNLGQGFQEQFF. The CDR3 DNA reads as TGTGCCAGCAACCTTGGACAGGGGTTTCAAGAGCAGTTCTTC. The chain links TRBV7-9 to TRBJ2-1; 9 nucleotides line up with TRBD1. Trimming took 7 bases from V and 10 from J; bases not matched to a gene: 11. The CDR3 extends over 14 amino acids. CDR1 and CDR2 (germline): SEHNR, FQNEAQ (reference sequence).